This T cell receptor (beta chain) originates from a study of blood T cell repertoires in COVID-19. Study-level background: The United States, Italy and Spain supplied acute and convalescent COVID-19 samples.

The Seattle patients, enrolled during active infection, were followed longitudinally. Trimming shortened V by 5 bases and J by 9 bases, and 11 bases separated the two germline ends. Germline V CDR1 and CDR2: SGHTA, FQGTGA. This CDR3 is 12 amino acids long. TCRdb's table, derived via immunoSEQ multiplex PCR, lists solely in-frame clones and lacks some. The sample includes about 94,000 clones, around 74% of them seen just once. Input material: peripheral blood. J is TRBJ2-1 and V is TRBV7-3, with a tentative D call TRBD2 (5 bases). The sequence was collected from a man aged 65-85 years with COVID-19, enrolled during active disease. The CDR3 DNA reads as TGTGCCAGCAGCCCTGAACGGGGTGAGCAGTTCTTC. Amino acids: CASSPERGEQFF.